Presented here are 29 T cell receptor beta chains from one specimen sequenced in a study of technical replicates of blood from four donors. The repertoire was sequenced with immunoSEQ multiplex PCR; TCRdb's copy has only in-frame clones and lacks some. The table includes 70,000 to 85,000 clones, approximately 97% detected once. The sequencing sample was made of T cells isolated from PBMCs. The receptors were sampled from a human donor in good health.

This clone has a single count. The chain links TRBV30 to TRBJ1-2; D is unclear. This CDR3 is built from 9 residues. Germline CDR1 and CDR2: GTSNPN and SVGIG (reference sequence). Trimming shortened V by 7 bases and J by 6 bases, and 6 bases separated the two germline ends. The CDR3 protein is CAYGNGYTF. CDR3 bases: TGTGCCTACGGGAATGGCTACACCTTC.

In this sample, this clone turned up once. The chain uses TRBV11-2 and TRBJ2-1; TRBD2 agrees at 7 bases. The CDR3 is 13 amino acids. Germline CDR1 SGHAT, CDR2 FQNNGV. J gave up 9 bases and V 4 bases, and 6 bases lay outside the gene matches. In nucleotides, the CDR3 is TGTGCCAGCAGCTCAAAGCGGGATAGTGAGCAGTTCTTC. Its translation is CASSSKRDSEQFF.

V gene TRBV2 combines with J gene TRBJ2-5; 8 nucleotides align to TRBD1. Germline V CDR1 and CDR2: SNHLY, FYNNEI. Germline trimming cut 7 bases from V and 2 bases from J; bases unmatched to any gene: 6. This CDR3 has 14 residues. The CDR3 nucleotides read TGTGCCAGCACCTCGAGACAGGGGCAAGAGACCCAGTACTTC. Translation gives CASTSRQGQETQYF. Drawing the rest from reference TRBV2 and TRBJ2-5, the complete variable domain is EPEVTQTPSHQVTQMGQEVILRCVPISNHLYFYWYRQILGQKVEFLVSFYNNEISEKSEIFDDQFSVERPDGSNFTLKIRSTKLEDSAMYFCASTSRQGQETQYFGPGTRLLVL.

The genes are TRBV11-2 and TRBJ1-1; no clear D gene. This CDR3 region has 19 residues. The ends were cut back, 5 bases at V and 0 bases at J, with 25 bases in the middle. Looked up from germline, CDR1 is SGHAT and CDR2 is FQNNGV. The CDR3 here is CASSRHQVASGKMNTEAFF. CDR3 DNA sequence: TGTGCCAGCAGCCGACATCAGGTAGCGTCGGGCAAGATGAACACTGAAGCTTTCTTT. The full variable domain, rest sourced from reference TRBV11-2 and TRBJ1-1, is EAGVAQSPRYKIIEKRQSVAFWCNPISGHATLYWYQQILGQGPKLLIQFQNNGVVDDSQLPKDRFSAERLKGVDSTLKIQPAKLEDSAVYLCASSRHQVASGKMNTEAFFGQGTRLTVV.

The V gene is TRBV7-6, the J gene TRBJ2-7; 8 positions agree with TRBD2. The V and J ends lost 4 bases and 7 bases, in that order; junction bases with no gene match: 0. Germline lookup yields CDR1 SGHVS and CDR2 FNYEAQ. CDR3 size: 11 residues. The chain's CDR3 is CASSSSGEQYF. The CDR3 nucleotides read TGTGCCAGCAGCTCTAGCGGGGAGCAGTACTTC.

The CDR3 spells CASSPENRGEGPGNTIYF. CDR3 bases: TGTGCCAGCAGTCCGGAGAACCGCGGGGAGGGCCCTGGAAACACCATATATTTT. This rearrangement joins TRBV28 to TRBJ1-3; D unclear. The CDR3 spans 18 residues. The V gene lost 5 bases and the J gene lost 2 bases, with 22 bases spanning the gap. CDR1 is MDHEN and CDR2 is SYDVKM in the germline V gene.

The CDR3 sequence: CASSVPGQGRGGESLNTEAFF. The CDR3 region has the DNA TGTGCCAGCAGTGTACCGGGACAGGGTAGAGGGGGTGAGAGCCTGAACACTGAAGCTTTCTTT. The rearrangement links TRBV2 to TRBJ1-1; 9 bases agree with TRBD1. CDR3 length: 21 amino acids. The V and J ends lost 4 bases and 0 bases, in that order; junction bases with no gene match: 21. Germline lookup yields CDR1 SNHLY and CDR2 FYNNEI.

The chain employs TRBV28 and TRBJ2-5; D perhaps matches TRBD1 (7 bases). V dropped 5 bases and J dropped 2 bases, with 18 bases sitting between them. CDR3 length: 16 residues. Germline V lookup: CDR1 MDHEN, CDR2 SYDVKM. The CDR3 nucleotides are TGTGCCAGCAGTCCCCCGGGGGACAGCCAACAAGAGACCCAGTACTTC. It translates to CASSPPGDSQQETQYF.

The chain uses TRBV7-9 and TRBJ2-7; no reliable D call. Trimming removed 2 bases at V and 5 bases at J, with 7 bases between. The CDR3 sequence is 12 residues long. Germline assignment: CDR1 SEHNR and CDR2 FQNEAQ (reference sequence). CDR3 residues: CASSLPPDEQYF. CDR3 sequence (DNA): TGTGCCAGCAGCTTACCCCCGGACGAGCAGTACTTC.

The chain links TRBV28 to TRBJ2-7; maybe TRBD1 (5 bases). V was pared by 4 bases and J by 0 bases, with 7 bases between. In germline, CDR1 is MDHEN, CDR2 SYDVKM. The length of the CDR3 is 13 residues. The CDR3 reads CASSSGISYEQYF. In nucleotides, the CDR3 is TGTGCCAGCAGTTCAGGGATCTCCTACGAGCAGTACTTC.

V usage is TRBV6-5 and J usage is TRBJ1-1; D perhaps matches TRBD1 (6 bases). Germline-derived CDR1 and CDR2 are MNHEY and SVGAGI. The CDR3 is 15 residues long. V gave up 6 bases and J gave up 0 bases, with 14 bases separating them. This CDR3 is CASSFERGMNTEAFF. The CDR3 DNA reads TGTGCCAGCAGCTTTGAAAGGGGGATGAACACTGAAGCTTTCTTT.

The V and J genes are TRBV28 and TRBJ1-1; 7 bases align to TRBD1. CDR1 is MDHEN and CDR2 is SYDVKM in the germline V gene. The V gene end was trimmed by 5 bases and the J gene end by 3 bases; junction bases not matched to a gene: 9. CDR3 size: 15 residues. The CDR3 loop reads CASSPQRRGDTEAFF. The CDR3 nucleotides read TGTGCCAGCAGTCCCCAACGCAGGGGGGACACTGAAGCTTTCTTT.

CDR3 residues: CASSTSGRKQETQYF. The CDR3 coding sequence is TGTGCCAGCAGTACTAGCGGGAGGAAACAAGAGACCCAGTACTTC. The J gene is TRBJ2-5, the V gene TRBV6-5, with TRBD2 matching over 12 bases. Looked up from germline, CDR1 is MNHEY and CDR2 is SVGAGI. The V gene end was trimmed by 5 bases and the J gene end by 2 bases; junction bases not matched to a gene: 3. This CDR3 has 15 amino acids.

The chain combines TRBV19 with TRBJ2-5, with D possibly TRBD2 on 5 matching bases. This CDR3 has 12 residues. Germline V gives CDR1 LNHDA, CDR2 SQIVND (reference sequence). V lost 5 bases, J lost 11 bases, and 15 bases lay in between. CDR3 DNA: TGTGCCAGTAGTGGGCCCAGTGGGGAGCAGTACTTC. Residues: CASSGPSGEQYF.

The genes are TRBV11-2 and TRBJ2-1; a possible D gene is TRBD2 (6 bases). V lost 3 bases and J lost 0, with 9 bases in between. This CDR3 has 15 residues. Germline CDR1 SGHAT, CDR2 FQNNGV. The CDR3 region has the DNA TGTGCCAGCAGCTTGGGAGGTAGCTCCTACAATGAGCAGTTCTTC. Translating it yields CASSLGGSSYNEQFF.

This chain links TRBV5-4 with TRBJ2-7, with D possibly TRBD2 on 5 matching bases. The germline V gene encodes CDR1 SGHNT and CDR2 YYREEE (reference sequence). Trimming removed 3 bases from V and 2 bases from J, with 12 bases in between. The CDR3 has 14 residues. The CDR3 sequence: CASSSDGDPYEQYF. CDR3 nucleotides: TGTGCCAGCAGCTCGGACGGGGATCCCTACGAGCAGTACTTC.

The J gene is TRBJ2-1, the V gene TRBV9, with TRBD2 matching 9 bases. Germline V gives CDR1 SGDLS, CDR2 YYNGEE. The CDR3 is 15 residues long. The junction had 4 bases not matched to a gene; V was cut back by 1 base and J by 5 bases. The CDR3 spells CASSVLREGHNEQFF. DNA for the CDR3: TGTGCCAGCAGCGTATTGCGGGAGGGCCACAATGAGCAGTTCTTC.

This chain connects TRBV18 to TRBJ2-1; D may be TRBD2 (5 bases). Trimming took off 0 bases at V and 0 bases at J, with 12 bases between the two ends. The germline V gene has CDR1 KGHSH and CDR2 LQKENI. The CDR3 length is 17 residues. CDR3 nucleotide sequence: TGTGCCAGCTCACCACCGGCGGGCTCCCCCTCCTACAATGAGCAGTTCTTC. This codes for CASSPPAGSPSYNEQFF. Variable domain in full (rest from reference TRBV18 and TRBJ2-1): NAGVMQNPRHLVRRRGQEARLRCSPMKGHSHVYWYRQLPEEGLKFMVYLQKENIIDESGMPKERFSAEFPKEGPSILRIQQVVRGDSAAYFCASSPPAGSPSYNEQFFGPGTRLTVL.

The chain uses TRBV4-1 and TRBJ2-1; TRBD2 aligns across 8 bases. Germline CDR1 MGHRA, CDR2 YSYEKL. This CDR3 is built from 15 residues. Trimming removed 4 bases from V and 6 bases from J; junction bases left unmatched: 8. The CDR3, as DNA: TGCGCCAGCAGCCGCTTTCTGAGCGGGAGCAATGAGCAGTTCTTC. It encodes CASSRFLSGSNEQFF.

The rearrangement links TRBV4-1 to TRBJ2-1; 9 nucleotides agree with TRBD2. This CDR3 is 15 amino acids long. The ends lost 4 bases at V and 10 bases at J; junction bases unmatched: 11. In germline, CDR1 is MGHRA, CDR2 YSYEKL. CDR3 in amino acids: CASSPVREGSREQFF. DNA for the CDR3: TGCGCCAGCAGCCCCGTGCGGGAGGGCAGCAGGGAGCAGTTCTTC.

CDR3 protein: CASSLLREQYF. The CDR3 DNA is TGTGCCAGCAGCTTACTGCGCGAGCAGTACTTC. V usage is TRBV7-9 and J usage is TRBJ2-7, with D unresolved. CDR1 and CDR2 from the germline V gene are SEHNR and FQNEAQ (reference sequence). The V and J ends lost 2 bases and 6 bases respectively, with 5 bases between them. The CDR3 loop spans 11 amino acids.

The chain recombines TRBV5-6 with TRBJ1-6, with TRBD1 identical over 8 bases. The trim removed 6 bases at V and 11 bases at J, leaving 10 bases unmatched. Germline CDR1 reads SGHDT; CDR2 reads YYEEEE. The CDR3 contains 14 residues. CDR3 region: CASTRDRSLTPLHF. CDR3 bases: TGTGCCAGCACCCGGGACAGGAGTTTAACACCCCTCCACTTT.

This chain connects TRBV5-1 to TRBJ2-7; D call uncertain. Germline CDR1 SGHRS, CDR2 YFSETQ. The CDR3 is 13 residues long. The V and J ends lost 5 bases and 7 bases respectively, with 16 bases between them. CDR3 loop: CASRPDSLREQYF. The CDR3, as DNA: TGCGCCAGCAGACCGGATAGCCTACGAGAGCAGTACTTC.

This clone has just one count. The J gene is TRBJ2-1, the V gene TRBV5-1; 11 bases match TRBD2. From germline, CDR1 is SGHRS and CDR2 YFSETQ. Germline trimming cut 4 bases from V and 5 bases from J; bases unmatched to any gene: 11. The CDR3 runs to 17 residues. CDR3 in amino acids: CASSTRSGTSGNNEQFF. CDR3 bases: TGCGCCAGCAGCACCCGGAGCGGGACTAGCGGCAACAATGAGCAGTTCTTC.

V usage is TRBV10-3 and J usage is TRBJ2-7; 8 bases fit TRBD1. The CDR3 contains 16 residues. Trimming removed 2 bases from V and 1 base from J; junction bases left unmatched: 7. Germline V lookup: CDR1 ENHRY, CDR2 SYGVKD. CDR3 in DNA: TGTGCCATCAGTGAGCCGGGACAGGCTGTATCCTACGAGCAGTACTTC. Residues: CAISEPGQAVSYEQYF.

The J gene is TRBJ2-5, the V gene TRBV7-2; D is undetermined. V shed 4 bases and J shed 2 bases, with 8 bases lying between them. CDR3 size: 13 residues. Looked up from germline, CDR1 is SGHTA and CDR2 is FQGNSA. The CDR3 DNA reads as TGTGCCAGCAGCTCGATGCTACAAGAGACCCAGTACTTC. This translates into CASSSMLQETQYF. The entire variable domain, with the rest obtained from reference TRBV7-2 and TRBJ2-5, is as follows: GAGVSQSPSNKVTEKGKDVELRCDPISGHTALYWYRQSLGQGLEFLIYFQGNSAPDKSGLPSDRFSAERTGGSVSTLTIQRTQQEDSAVYLCASSSMLQETQYFGPGTRLLVL.

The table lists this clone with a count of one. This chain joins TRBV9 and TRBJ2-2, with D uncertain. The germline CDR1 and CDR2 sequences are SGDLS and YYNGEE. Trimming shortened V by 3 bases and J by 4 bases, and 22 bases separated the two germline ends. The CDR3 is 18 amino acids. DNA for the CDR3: TGTGCCAGCAGCGCCCCATATCCCGCCGAGGTTGGCACCGGGGAGCTGTTTTTT. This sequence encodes CASSAPYPAEVGTGELFF.

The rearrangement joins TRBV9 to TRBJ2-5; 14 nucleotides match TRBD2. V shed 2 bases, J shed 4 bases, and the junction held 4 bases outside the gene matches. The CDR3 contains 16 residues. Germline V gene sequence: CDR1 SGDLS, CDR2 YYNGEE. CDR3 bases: TGTGCCAGCAGCGTGAGACTAGCGGGGGGGAGAGAGACCCAGTACTTC. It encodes CASSVRLAGGRETQYF.

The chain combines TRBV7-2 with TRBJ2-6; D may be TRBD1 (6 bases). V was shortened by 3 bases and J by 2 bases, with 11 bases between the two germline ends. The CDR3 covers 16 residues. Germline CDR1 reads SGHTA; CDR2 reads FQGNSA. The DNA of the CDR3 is TGTGCCAGCAGCTTGGAGGCAGGGGCTGGGGCCAACGTCCTGACTTTC. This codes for CASSLEAGAGANVLTF. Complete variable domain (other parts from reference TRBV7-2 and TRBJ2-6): GAGVSQSPSNKVTEKGKDVELRCDPISGHTALYWYRQSLGQGLEFLIYFQGNSAPDKSGLPSDRFSAERTGGSVSTLTIQRTQQEDSAVYLCASSLEAGAGANVLTFGAGSRLTVL.